This T cell receptor beta chain derives from a study of T cell repertoires in ileal Crohn's disease. Across the whole study: From the surgical specimen's inflamed ileum, biopsies were taken as M0.

Time point defined: inflamed ileum from the surgical specimen. Here immunoSEQ multiplex PCR was the method, and the copy in TCRdb shows in-frame clones only, minus some. Of more than 5,000 clones listed, 82% are singletons. The CDR3 loop spans 12 amino acids. CDR1 SGDLS and CDR2 YYNGEE come from the germline V gene. V lost 4 bases to trimming and J lost 6 bases, with 7 bases between them. The chain joins TRBV9 to TRBJ2-2; unclear D gene. Sequencing used ileal tissue. The clonotype originates from an adult with Crohn's disease. This chain's CDR3 is CASSPSPGELFF. For the CDR3, the DNA is TGTGCCAGCAGCCCCTCCCCCGGGGAGCTGTTTTTT.